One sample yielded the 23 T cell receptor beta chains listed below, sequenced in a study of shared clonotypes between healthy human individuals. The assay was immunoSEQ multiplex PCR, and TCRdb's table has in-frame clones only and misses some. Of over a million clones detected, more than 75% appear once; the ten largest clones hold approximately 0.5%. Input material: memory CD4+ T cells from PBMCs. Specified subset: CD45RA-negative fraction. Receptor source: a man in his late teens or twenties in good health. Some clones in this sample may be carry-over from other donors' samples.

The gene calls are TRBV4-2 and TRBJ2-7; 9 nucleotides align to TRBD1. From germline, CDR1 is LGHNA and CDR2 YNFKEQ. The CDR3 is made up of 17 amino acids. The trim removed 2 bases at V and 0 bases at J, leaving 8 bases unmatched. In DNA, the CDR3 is TGTGCCAGCAGCCAACCCCTGGGGACAGGGAGCTCCTACGAGCAGTACTTC. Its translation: CASSQPLGTGSSYEQYF.

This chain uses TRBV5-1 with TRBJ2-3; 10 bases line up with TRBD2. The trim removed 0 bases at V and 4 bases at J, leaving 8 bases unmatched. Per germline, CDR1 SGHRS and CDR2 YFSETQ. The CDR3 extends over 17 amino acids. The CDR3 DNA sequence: TGCGCCAGCAGCTTGGTTTTAGCGGGAGGCAGGGCAGATACGCAGTATTTT. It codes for CASSLVLAGGRADTQYF.

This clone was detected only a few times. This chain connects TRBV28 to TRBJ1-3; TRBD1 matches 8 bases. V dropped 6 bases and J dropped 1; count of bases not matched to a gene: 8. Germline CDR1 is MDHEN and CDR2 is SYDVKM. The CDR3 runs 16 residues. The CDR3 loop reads CASRPGTGRSGNTIYF. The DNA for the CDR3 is TGTGCCAGCAGGCCCGGGACAGGCCGTTCTGGAAACACCATATATTTT.

CDR3 sequence: CASSPPAGGWETQYF. The CDR3 DNA is TGTGCCAGCAGTCCGCCGGCAGGGGGTTGGGAGACCCAGTACTTC. The chain uses TRBV6-5 and TRBJ2-5; 7 bases agree with TRBD1. Germline CDR1 is MNHEY and CDR2 is SVGAGI. J was trimmed by 5 bases and V by 5 bases; bases with no gene match: 11. This CDR3 is 15 amino acids long.

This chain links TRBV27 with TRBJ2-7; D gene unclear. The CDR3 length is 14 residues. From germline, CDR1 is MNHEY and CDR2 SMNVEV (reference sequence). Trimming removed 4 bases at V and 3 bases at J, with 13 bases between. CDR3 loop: CASSYATPYYEQYF. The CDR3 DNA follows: TGTGCCAGCAGTTACGCGACCCCTTACTACGAGCAGTACTTC.

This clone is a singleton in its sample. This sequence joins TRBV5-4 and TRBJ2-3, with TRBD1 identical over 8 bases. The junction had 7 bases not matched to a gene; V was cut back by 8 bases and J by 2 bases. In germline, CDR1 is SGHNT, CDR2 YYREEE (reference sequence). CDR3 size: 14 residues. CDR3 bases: TGTGCCAGAGGAACAGGGGGAGTCACAGATACGCAGTATTTT. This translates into CARGTGGVTDTQYF.

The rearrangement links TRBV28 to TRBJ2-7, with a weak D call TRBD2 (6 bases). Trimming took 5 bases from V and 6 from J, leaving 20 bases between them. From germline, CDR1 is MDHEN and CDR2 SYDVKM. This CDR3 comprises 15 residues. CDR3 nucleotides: TGTGCCAGCAGTCGACCCGGAGCGGGCCTCGGCGAGCAGTACTTC. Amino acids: CASSRPGAGLGEQYF.

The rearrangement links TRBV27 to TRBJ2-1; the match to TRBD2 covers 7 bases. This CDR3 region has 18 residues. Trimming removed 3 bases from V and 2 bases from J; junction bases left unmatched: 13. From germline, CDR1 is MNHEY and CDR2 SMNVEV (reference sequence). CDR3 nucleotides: TGTGCCAGCAGTTTGAGGATTGCTAGCGGAAATACCTACAATGAGCAGTTCTTC. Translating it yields CASSLRIASGNTYNEQFF.

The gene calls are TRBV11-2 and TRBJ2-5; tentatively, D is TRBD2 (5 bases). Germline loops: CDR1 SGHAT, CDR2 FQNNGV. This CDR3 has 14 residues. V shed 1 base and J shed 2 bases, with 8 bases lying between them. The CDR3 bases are TGTGCCAGCAGCTTAGGTGGAGGACAAGAGACCCAGTACTTC. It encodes CASSLGGGQETQYF.

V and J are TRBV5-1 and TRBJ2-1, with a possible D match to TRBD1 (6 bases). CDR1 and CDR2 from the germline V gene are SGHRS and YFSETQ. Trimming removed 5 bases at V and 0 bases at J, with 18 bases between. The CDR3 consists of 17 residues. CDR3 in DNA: TGCGCCAGCAGTTTGAATCAAGGGGGTAGCTCCTACAATGAGCAGTTCTTC. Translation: CASSLNQGGSSYNEQFF.

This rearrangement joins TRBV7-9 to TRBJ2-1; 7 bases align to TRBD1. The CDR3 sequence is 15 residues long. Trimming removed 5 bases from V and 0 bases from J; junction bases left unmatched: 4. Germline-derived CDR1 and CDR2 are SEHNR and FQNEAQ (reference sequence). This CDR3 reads CASSVTGSSYNEQFF. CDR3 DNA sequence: TGTGCCAGCAGCGTGACAGGGTCCTCCTACAATGAGCAGTTCTTC.

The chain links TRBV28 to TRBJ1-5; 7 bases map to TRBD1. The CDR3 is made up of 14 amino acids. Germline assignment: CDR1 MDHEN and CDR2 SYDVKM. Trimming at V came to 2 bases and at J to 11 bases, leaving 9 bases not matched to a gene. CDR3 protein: CASSLTGDFRAQHF. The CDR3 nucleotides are TGTGCCAGCAGTTTAACAGGGGATTTTCGGGCCCAGCATTTT. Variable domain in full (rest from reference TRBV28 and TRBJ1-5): DVKVTQSSRYLVKRTGEKVFLECVQDMDHENMFWYRQDPGLGLRLIYFSYDVKMKEKGDIPEGYSVSREKKERFSLILESASTNQTSMYLCASSLTGDFRAQHFGDGTRLSIL.

The CDR3 nucleotides are TGTGCCAGCAGCTTAGGGCAGAGGGGTAGTCAGCCCCAGCATTTT. It yields the protein CASSLGQRGSQPQHF. This chain connects TRBV7-3 to TRBJ1-5, with D possibly being TRBD1 (5 bases). The V and J ends lost 2 bases and 6 bases respectively, with 14 bases between them. CDR1 and CDR2 from the germline V gene are SGHTA and FQGTGA. This CDR3 contains 15 residues.

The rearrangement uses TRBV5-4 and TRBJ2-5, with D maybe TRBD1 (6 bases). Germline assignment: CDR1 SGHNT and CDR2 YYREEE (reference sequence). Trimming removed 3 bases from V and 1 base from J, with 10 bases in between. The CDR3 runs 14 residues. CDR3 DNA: TGTGCCAGCAGCTCACAGGGAATCCAAGAGACCCAGTACTTC. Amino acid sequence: CASSSQGIQETQYF.

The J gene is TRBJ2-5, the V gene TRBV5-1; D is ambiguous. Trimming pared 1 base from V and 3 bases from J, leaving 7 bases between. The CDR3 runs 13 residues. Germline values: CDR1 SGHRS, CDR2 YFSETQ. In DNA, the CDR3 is TGCGCCAGCAGCTTGTTCGCGGAAGAGACCCAGTACTTC. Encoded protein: CASSLFAEETQYF.

This CDR3 reads CASSSWTGGRTNEKLFF. CDR3 DNA: TGTGCCAGCAGCTCATGGACAGGGGGCAGAACTAATGAAAAACTGTTTTTT. The chain has TRBV7-2 and TRBJ1-4; 11 positions match TRBD1. This CDR3 contains 17 residues. Trimming cost V 4 bases and J 1 base; bases outside gene matches: 5. The germline V gene has CDR1 SGHTA and CDR2 FQGNSA.

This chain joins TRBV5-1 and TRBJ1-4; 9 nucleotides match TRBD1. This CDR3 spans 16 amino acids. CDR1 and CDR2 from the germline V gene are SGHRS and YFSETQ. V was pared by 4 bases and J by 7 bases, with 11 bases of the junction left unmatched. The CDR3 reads CASSIPTGTGPEKLFF. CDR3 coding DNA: TGCGCCAGCAGCATACCTACCGGGACAGGGCCTGAAAAACTGTTTTTT.

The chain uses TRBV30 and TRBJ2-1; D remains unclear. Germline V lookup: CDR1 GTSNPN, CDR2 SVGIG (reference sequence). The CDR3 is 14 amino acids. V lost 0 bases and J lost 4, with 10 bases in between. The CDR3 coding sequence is TGTGCCTGGAGTGTAAGGGCAGTATACAATGAGCAGTTCTTC. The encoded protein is CAWSVRAVYNEQFF.

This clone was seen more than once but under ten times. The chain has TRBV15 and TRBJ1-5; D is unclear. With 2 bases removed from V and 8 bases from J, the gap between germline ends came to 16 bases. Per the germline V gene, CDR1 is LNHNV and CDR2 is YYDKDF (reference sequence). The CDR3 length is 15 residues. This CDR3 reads CATSRREINGEPQHF. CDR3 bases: TGTGCCACCAGCAGAAGGGAGATCAATGGGGAGCCCCAGCATTTT.

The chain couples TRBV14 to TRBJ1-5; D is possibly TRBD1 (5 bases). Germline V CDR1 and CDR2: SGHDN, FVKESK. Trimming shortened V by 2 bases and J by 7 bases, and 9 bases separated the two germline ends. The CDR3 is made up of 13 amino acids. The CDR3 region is CASSQNGGQPQHF. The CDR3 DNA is TGTGCCAGCAGCCAAAACGGGGGACAGCCCCAGCATTTT.

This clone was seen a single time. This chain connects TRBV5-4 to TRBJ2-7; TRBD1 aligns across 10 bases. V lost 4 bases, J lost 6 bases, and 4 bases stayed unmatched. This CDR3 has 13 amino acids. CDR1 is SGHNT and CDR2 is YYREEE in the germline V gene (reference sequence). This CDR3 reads CASSRDRGREQYF. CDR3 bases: TGTGCCAGCAGCCGGGACAGGGGCCGCGAGCAGTACTTC.

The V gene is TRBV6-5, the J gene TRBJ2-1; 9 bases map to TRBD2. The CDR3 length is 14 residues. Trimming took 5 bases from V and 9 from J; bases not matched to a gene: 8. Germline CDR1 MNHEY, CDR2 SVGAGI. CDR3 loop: CASSVGLAGSEQFF. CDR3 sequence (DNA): TGTGCCAGCAGTGTTGGGCTAGCGGGATCTGAGCAGTTCTTC.

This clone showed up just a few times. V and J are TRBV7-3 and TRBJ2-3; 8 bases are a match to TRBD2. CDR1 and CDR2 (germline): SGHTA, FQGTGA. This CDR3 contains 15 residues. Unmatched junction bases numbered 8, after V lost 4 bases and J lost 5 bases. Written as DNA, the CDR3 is TGTGCCAGCAGCTCCGACGGGAGGGGGATAGATACGCAGTATTTT. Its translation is CASSSDGRGIDTQYF.